One and the same sample provided the 15 T cell receptor beta chains below, sequenced in a study of technical replicates of blood from four donors. Method: immunoSEQ multiplex PCR; TCRdb's copy keeps in-frame clones and lacks some. The sample contains 35,000 to 50,000 clones, around 96% of which appear only once. Material: T cells isolated from PBMCs. The receptor set was obtained from a human donor in good health.

This chain links TRBV16 with TRBJ2-2; D not certain. The CDR3 is 13 amino acids. V gave up 3 bases and J gave up 2 bases, with 4 bases separating them. Germline CDR1 reads KGHSY; CDR2 reads FQNENV. CDR3: CASSHSNTGELFF. CDR3 bases: TGTGCCAGCAGCCACTCTAACACCGGGGAGCTGTTTTTT.

The chain is built from TRBV29-1 and TRBJ2-7, with TRBD1 matching over 9 bases. V lost 8 bases to trimming and J lost 2 bases; unmatched junction nucleotides: 7. CDR1 SQVTM and CDR2 ANQGSEA come from the germline V gene. This CDR3 is built from 13 residues. The CDR3 DNA sequence: TGCAGCATAAGCCGACAGGGGGCCTACGAGCAGTACTTC. Encoded protein: CSISRQGAYEQYF.

CDR3 DNA: TGTGCCAGCAGCTTAGACGGTACGGGCAATCAGCCCCAGCATTTT. It is translated as CASSLDGTGNQPQHF. J is TRBJ1-5 and V is TRBV7-8; no clear D gene. The V and J ends lost 1 base and 2 bases respectively, with 9 bases between them. The CDR3 runs to 15 residues. CDR1 SGHVS and CDR2 FQNEAQ come from the germline V gene.

The V call is TRBV29-1, the J call TRBJ2-1, with TRBD2 matching over 11 bases. The trim removed 3 bases at V and 5 bases at J, leaving 6 bases unmatched. Germline values: CDR1 SQVTM, CDR2 ANQGSEA. The CDR3 consists of 15 residues. The DNA of the CDR3 is TGCAGCGTTGAGGTAGCGGGAGGGCCTAACAATGAGCAGTTCTTC. This encodes CSVEVAGGPNNEQFF.

This clone was observed a single time. CDR3 sequence: CASSLAGQGTYGYTF. CDR3 bases: TGTGCCAGCAGCTTAGCGGGACAGGGGACCTATGGCTACACCTTC. The J gene is TRBJ1-2, the V gene TRBV7-9; 10 bases are shared with TRBD1. This CDR3 has 15 amino acids. Germline trimming cut 0 bases from V and 4 bases from J; bases unmatched to any gene: 2. Germline lookup yields CDR1 SEHNR and CDR2 FQNEAQ (reference sequence).

The J gene is TRBJ1-5, the V gene TRBV7-9, with D unclear. V was pared by 3 bases and J by 4 bases, with 10 bases between. CDR1 SEHNR and CDR2 FQNEAQ come from the germline V gene (reference sequence). The CDR3 loop spans 14 amino acids. This chain's CDR3 is CASSLTGRNQPQHF. The CDR3 bases are TGTGCCAGCAGCTTGACGGGAAGGAATCAGCCCCAGCATTTT.

The genes are TRBV4-3 and TRBJ2-7, with a tentative D call TRBD2 (6 bases). The CDR3 length is 14 residues. Germline values: CDR1 LGHNA, CDR2 YSLEER. Between the trimmed V and J ends, which lost 1 base and 4 bases, there was a span of 11 bases. The CDR3 bases are TGCGCCAGCAGCCAAGTTTCTGGGACTTACGAGCAGTACTTC. It specifies CASSQVSGTYEQYF.

In this sample, this clone turned up a few times. This sequence joins TRBV6-4 and TRBJ2-3; TRBD2 matches at 9 bases. The CDR3 is 14 amino acids. Germline V gene sequence: CDR1 MRHNA, CDR2 SNTAGT. Trimming cost V 8 bases and J 2 bases; bases outside gene matches: 5. In DNA, the CDR3 is TGTGCCAGCGGTAGCGGGAGTGTCACAGATACGCAGTATTTT. Translation: CASGSGSVTDTQYF.

This rearrangement joins TRBV7-6 to TRBJ2-7; D gene ambiguous. V was trimmed by 9 bases and J by 2 bases, leaving 14 bases between them. The CDR3 runs to 13 residues. Germline V gene sequence: CDR1 SGHVS, CDR2 FNYEAQ. The CDR3: CASSTGPPYEQYF. The CDR3 DNA is TGTGCCAGTTCGACTGGTCCCCCCTACGAGCAGTACTTC.

V and J are TRBV27 and TRBJ2-1, with 8 bases fitting TRBD2. The germline V gene encodes CDR1 MNHEY and CDR2 SMNVEV (reference sequence). The CDR3 contains 16 residues. Trimming removed 6 bases from V and 1 base from J; junction bases left unmatched: 8. CDR3 DNA sequence: TGTGCCAGCAGGAACCTAGCGGGTTTGTCCTACAATGAGCAGTTCTTC. Protein product: CASRNLAGLSYNEQFF.

The genes are TRBV29-1 and TRBJ1-5; 9 bases match TRBD1. The V gene end was trimmed by 5 bases and the J gene end by 7 bases; junction bases not matched to a gene: 3. The CDR3 loop spans 12 amino acids. Per the germline V gene, CDR1 is SQVTM and CDR2 is ANQGSEA. The CDR3 reads CSVKQGAQPQHF. The CDR3 DNA sequence: TGCAGCGTTAAACAGGGGGCGCAGCCCCAGCATTTT.

The genes are TRBV7-8 and TRBJ1-4; unclear D gene. The CDR3 has 15 residues. V was pared by 6 bases and J by 4 bases, with 15 bases between. Germline V gives CDR1 SGHVS, CDR2 FQNEAQ. The DNA of the CDR3 is TGTGCCAGCAGTGTTACTACGGGGTATAATGAAAAACTGTTTTTT. It specifies CASSVTTGYNEKLFF. Full variable domain (missing parts from reference TRBV7-8 and TRBJ1-4): GAGVSQSPRYKVAKRGQDVALRCDPISGHVSLFWYQQALGQGPEFLTYFQNEAQLDKSGLPSDRFFAERPEGSVSTLKIQRTQQEDSAVYLCASSVTTGYNEKLFFGSGTQLSVL.

The chain uses TRBV28 and TRBJ1-1, with D maybe TRBD1 (6 bases). This CDR3 comprises 12 residues. Looked up from germline, CDR1 is MDHEN and CDR2 is SYDVKM. Trimming took off 3 bases at V and 8 bases at J, with 10 bases between the two ends. The DNA for the CDR3 is TGTGCCAGCAGTTTTGGGGGGGCGGAAGCTTTCTTT. Translation: CASSFGGAEAFF. Filled out from reference TRBV28 and TRBJ1-1, the complete variable domain reads DVKVTQSSRYLVKRTGEKVFLECVQDMDHENMFWYRQDPGLGLRLIYFSYDVKMKEKGDIPEGYSVSREKKERFSLILESASTNQTSMYLCASSFGGAEAFFGQGTRLTVV.

The chain links TRBV30 to TRBJ2-7; D uncertain. V was clipped by 3 bases and J by 2 bases, with 11 bases between them. Germline V lookup: CDR1 GTSNPN, CDR2 SVGIG (reference sequence). This CDR3 spans 13 amino acids. CDR3 sequence (DNA): TGTGCCTGGAGAGGTCTGGGCACCTACGAGCAGTACTTC. The encoded protein is CAWRGLGTYEQYF. The full variable domain, completed using reference TRBV30 and TRBJ2-7, is SQTIHQWPATLVQPVGSPLSLECTVEGTSNPNLYWYRQAAGRGLQLLFYSVGIGQISSEVPQNLSASRPQDRQFILSSKKLLLSDSGFYLCAWRGLGTYEQYFGPGTRLTVT.

The chain employs TRBV9 and TRBJ2-2; TRBD2 aligns across 12 bases. V was clipped by 4 bases and J by 5 bases; unmatched bases: 6. Germline-derived CDR1 and CDR2 are SGDLS and YYNGEE. CDR3 length equals 16 residues. The CDR3 reads CASSLRLAGDTGELFF. Written as DNA, the CDR3 is TGTGCCAGCAGCCTAAGACTAGCGGGAGATACCGGGGAGCTGTTTTTT.